This T cell receptor beta chain was retrieved from a study of tumor-infiltrating lymphocytes in primary liver carcinoma. CDR3 length: 12 residues. Germline assignment: CDR1 LGHNA and CDR2 YNFKEQ. Between about 18 and 33 mg of unsorted bulk tissue served as the source from which RNA and DNA were co-extracted. Starting material of about 450 ng total RNA yielded TCR beta cDNA via a constant-region primer. Libraries covering TCR beta were generated through three nested multiplex PCR rounds (using a slightly modified ARM-PCR). The first two PCR rounds used TRBV1-TRBV30 primers with a Cbeta primer, nine to ten cycles each. From the multiplex PCR reads, TCRdb called clonotypes with MiXCR, one entry per CDR3 protein. The table shows approximately 45,000 distinct CDR3 sequences, with more than 70% occurring only once. Comment on this clonotype: Because it lacks the conserved phenylalanine or tryptophan at the end, this CDR3 is likely a read error.

Sequences were obtained from tumor-adjacent normal liver tissue. This clonotype was sampled from a woman aged 30 to 39 with primary liver carcinoma and hepatitis B virus infection. The chain employs TRBV4-2 and TRBJ2-3; D is undetermined. Written as DNA, the CDR3 is TGTGCCAGCAGCCGAGGCACATATACGCAGTATCTT. Translating gives CASSRGTYTQYL.